One sample yielded the 21 T cell receptor beta chains listed below, sequenced in a study of CD8 T cells in ankylosing spondylitis. TCRdb reanalysed the 5' RACE reads using MiXCR and keeps one entry per CDR3 protein. The sample lists hundreds of thousands of distinct CDR3 sequences; around 32% were seen once. The specimen sequenced was blood, either unsorted or a sorted T cell fraction (not recorded which). The origin of the receptors is a male donor with ankylosing spondylitis or in good health (not recorded which).

This chain joins TRBV5-1 and TRBJ1-1, with D possibly TRBD1 on 5 matching bases. V dropped 1 base and J dropped 0 bases, with 10 bases sitting between them. This CDR3 is built from 15 residues. The germline gives CDR1 SGHRS, CDR2 YFSETQ. CDR3 DNA: TGCGCCAGCAGCTTGAGGGGCTACATGAACACTGAAGCTTTCTTT. The encoded protein is CASSLRGYMNTEAFF.

The gene calls are TRBV5-6 and TRBJ2-3; TRBD1 matches at 7 bases. Germline assignment: CDR1 SGHDT and CDR2 YYEEEE. V gave up 4 bases and J gave up 3 bases; unmatched junction bases: 8. The CDR3 runs to 15 residues. For the CDR3, the DNA is TGTGCCAGCAGCATACCGGGACAGTTTACAGATACGCAGTATTTT. Protein: CASSIPGQFTDTQYF.

The chain has TRBV5-1 and TRBJ2-3; 9 nucleotides line up with TRBD2. Germline V lookup: CDR1 SGHRS, CDR2 YFSETQ. V lost 4 bases to trimming and J lost 4 bases; unmatched junction nucleotides: 10. This CDR3 is 16 amino acids long. The CDR3 DNA reads as TGCGCCAGCAGCGCCGGTTCGCTAGCGGGGTCAGATACGCAGTATTTT. This codes for CASSAGSLAGSDTQYF.

CDR3 amino acids: CASIDTGASGTDTGELFF. The CDR3 DNA reads TGTGCCAGCATCGACACGGGGGCTAGCGGGACCGACACCGGGGAGCTGTTTTTT. The rearrangement uses TRBV12-3 or TRBV12-4 and TRBJ2-2, with 9 bases identical to TRBD2. This CDR3 contains 18 residues. The ends lost 7 bases at V and 3 bases at J; junction bases unmatched: 15.

There are a few counts of this clonotype. The chain links TRBV5-1 to TRBJ2-7; 7 bases align to TRBD2. Trimming at V came to 0 bases and at J to 6 bases, leaving 12 bases not matched to a gene. CDR1 is SGHRS, CDR2 YFSETQ, per germline. The CDR3 is 16 residues long. CDR3 residues: CASSLGSAGDQSEQYF. The CDR3, as DNA: TGCGCCAGCAGCTTGGGATCGGCGGGGGATCAGTCCGAGCAGTACTTC.

V gene TRBV7-7 combines with J gene TRBJ2-3; TRBD2 agrees at 8 bases. Trimming cost V 5 bases and J 6 bases; bases outside gene matches: 10. Germline V CDR1 and CDR2: SSHAT, FNYEAQ (reference sequence). CDR3 length: 15 amino acids. CDR3 in DNA: TGTGCCAGCAGCCTTACGGGACTAGTCGGGGATACGCAGTATTTT. This codes for CASSLTGLVGDTQYF.

V and J are TRBV12-3 or TRBV12-4 and TRBJ1-5; D uncertain. The CDR3 is 13 amino acids. The germline V and J ends were trimmed by 1 base and 3 bases, with 4 bases remaining between them. The CDR3 here is CASSLGVNQPQHF. In DNA form, the CDR3 reads TGTGCCAGCAGTTTAGGGGTCAATCAGCCCCAGCATTTT.

This sequence joins TRBV27 and TRBJ2-5, with 8 positions matching TRBD2. The length of the CDR3 is 14 residues. CDR1 and CDR2 from the germline V gene are MNHEY and SMNVEV (reference sequence). After removal of 3 bases from V and 5 bases from J, the junction contained 5 bases not matched to a gene. The CDR3 DNA is TGTGCCAGCAGTTTTAACGGGGGGGCGGAGACCCAGTACTTC. Translation: CASSFNGGAETQYF.

This clonotype was seen only a few times. CDR3 protein: CSAREAAWETQYF. The CDR3 DNA sequence: TGCAGTGCTAGAGAAGCAGCCTGGGAGACCCAGTACTTC. This chain connects TRBV20-1 to TRBJ2-5; D not resolved. The CDR3 length is 13 residues. In germline, CDR1 is DFQATT, CDR2 SNEGSKA (reference sequence). Deletions cut 0 bases from V and 5 bases from J, with 10 bases between.

The chain employs TRBV12-3 or TRBV12-4 and TRBJ1-4; TRBD1 matches at 8 bases. V was clipped by 7 bases and J by 3 bases; unmatched bases: 19. The CDR3 length is 19 residues. CDR3 loop: CASKRGQGKGLQPNEKLFF. CDR3 bases: TGTGCCAGCAAACGCGGACAGGGAAAAGGTTTGCAACCTAATGAAAAACTGTTTTTT.

This clonotype was seen a handful of times. The J gene is TRBJ2-3, the V gene TRBV20-1; D gene uncertain. V was pared by 3 bases and J by 0 bases, with 13 bases between. Germline assignment: CDR1 DFQATT and CDR2 SNEGSKA (reference sequence). The CDR3 runs 15 residues. CDR3 in amino acids: CSASEAPLSTDTQYF. The CDR3 nucleotides read TGCAGTGCTAGTGAGGCTCCCCTAAGCACAGATACGCAGTATTTT.

The V gene is TRBV7-9, the J gene TRBJ1-5; D is undetermined. The V and J ends lost 7 bases and 9 bases respectively, with 10 bases between them. Germline CDR1 reads SEHNR; CDR2 reads FQNEAQ (reference sequence). The CDR3 runs to 11 residues. CDR3 in DNA: TGTGCCAGCACTGGACCGGGGCCCCAGCATTTT. This gives the protein CASTGPGPQHF.

The chain links TRBV9 to TRBJ2-2, with a possible D match to TRBD1 (7 bases). The V end lost 1 base, the J end lost 8 bases, and 18 bases lay between the germline ends. This CDR3 has 16 residues. The V gene's germline CDR1 is SGDLS and CDR2 YYNGEE. Here the CDR3 DNA reads TGTGCCAGCAGCGTAAATGGGGGGACAGCCGGTGGGGAGCTGTTTTTT. As protein: CASSVNGGTAGGELFF.

This sequence joins TRBV20-1 and TRBJ2-1, with TRBD1 matching 8 bases. Germline lookup yields CDR1 DFQATT and CDR2 SNEGSKA (reference sequence). Losses at the gene ends were 6 bases for V and 0 bases for J; bases not matched to a gene: 13. The CDR3 contains 17 residues. The CDR3: CSAGAQGASSSYNEQFF. CDR3 DNA: TGCAGTGCCGGGGCCCAGGGGGCTTCAAGCTCCTACAATGAGCAGTTCTTC.

The chain is built from TRBV20-1 and TRBJ2-1, with D uncertain. Trimming stripped 6 bases from V and 5 bases from J, with 17 bases between. Germline-derived CDR1 and CDR2 are DFQATT and SNEGSKA (reference sequence). This CDR3 region has 14 residues. The DNA of the CDR3 is TGCAGTGCCCCCGGACCTACATACCACAATGAGCAGTTCTTC. It yields the protein CSAPGPTYHNEQFF.

This clonotype has a handful of counts. The chain has TRBV5-1 and TRBJ2-7; unclear D gene. Germline V CDR1 and CDR2: SGHRS, YFSETQ. Trimming took 0 bases from V and 7 from J, leaving 11 bases between them. This CDR3 has 13 amino acids. CDR3 sequence reads: CASSLAGRTEQYF. In DNA, the CDR3 is TGCGCCAGCAGCTTGGCAGGCCGAACAGAGCAGTACTTC.

This clonotype has just a few counts. The gene calls are TRBV20-1 and TRBJ2-5; a possible D gene is TRBD1 (5 bases). The CDR3 runs to 14 residues. Germline CDR1 and CDR2: DFQATT and SNEGSKA (reference sequence). Trimming removed 7 bases from V and 5 bases from J, with 20 bases in between. Here the CDR3 reads CSEARLQAVETQYF. The DNA for the CDR3 is TGCAGTGAAGCTAGGTTACAGGCGGTGGAGACCCAGTACTTC.

The chain employs TRBV15 and TRBJ1-3; no firm D call. From germline, CDR1 is LNHNV and CDR2 YYDKDF (reference sequence). Trimming removed 2 bases from V and 4 bases from J, with 6 bases in between. There are 13 residues in the CDR3. CDR3 bases: TGTGCCACCAGCAGAAACACAGGAAACACCATATATTTT. It specifies CATSRNTGNTIYF.

This chain connects TRBV3-1 to TRBJ2-5; 8 nucleotides agree with TRBD1. CDR3 length equals 12 residues. With 10 bases clipped from V and 4 bases from J, the junction kept 5 bases outside the gene matches. Per the germline V gene, CDR1 is LGHDT and CDR2 is YNNKEL (reference sequence). CDR3 DNA sequence: TGTGCCACCCAGGGGGCCTTAGAGACCCAGTACTTC. Translating it yields CATQGALETQYF.

The chain has TRBV4-1 and TRBJ2-5; no clear D gene. The germline V gene has CDR1 MGHRA and CDR2 YSYEKL. V lost 1 base and J 0 bases, leaving 6 bases between the germline ends. The CDR3 is 14 residues long. CDR3 loop: CASSQGLNQETQYF. In DNA, the CDR3 is TGCGCCAGCAGCCAAGGGCTCAACCAAGAGACCCAGTACTTC.

This sequence joins TRBV10-3 and TRBJ2-5; perhaps D is TRBD1 or TRBD2 (5 bases each). In germline, CDR1 is ENHRY, CDR2 SYGVKD. The CDR3 contains 14 residues. V lost 6 bases and J 5 bases, leaving 16 bases between the germline ends. In DNA form, the CDR3 reads TGTGCCATCAGAGCAGGGAGAGGTCGGGAGACCCAGTACTTC. It specifies CAIRAGRGRETQYF.